This T cell receptor (beta chain) was documented in a study of blood T cell repertoires in COVID-19. Study-level information: Sample material is recorded as cDNA or gDNA derived from T cells, B-cell-depleted T cells, or PBMCs.

Source study methods: Nucleated cell counts were estimated from reference gene primer amplification. The protocol was immunoSEQ multiplex PCR, while the TCRdb copy is restricted to in-frame clones and leaves out a portion. V and J calls and clone size come straight from that table; D and trimming were deduced from the DNA. The sample consists of over 100,000 clones, 75% to 90% of them appearing once. Germline lookup yields CDR1 ENHRY and CDR2 SYGVKD. Losses at the gene ends were 2 bases for V and 2 bases for J; bases not matched to a gene: 1. The CDR3 has 14 residues. This clone was counted only a few times.

The sequence was obtained from a human donor in a cohort sampled during active COVID-19. The source material was peripheral blood. The chain recombines TRBV10-3 with TRBJ2-3, with 7 positions matching TRBD2. The CDR3 region has the DNA TGTGCCATCAGTGAGGGGAGGGTCACAGATACGCAGTATTTT. As protein: CAISEGRVTDTQYF.